This T cell receptor (beta chain) was recorded in a study of cytomegalovirus exposure and HLA in healthy donors. General study findings and limits: In a later analysis, parvovirus B19, influenza, CMV and Epstein-Barr virus appeared linked to several top co-occurrence clusters. The majority of TCR sequences were rare, yet some public TCRs appeared in many donors. Association of a missense DCLRE1C variant with TCR beta V- and J-gene trimming was reported in a later analysis.

This CDR3 contains 16 residues. Germline lookup yields CDR1 SGDLS and CDR2 YYNGEE. The V gene end was trimmed by 2 bases and the J gene end by 3 bases; junction bases not matched to a gene: 7. To note about this clone: Its antigen is currently unknown.

PCR was performed using 60 Vbeta and 13 Jbeta primers. Some clones are missing from TCRdb's copy, which holds only in-frame ones; the method was immunoSEQ multiplex PCR. Of roughly 150,000 clones listed, 65% to 85% are singletons. The TCR sequence derives from a male donor in good health and CMV-seronegative. Input material: PBMCs. This chain joins TRBV9 and TRBJ2-3, with 9 nucleotides matching TRBD1. DNA for the CDR3: TGTGCCAGCAGCGTGTGGTCGGGACAGGGAACAGATACGCAGTATTTT. Encoded protein: CASSVWSGQGTDTQYF.